The T cell receptor beta chain under discussion was sequenced for a study of cytomegalovirus exposure and HLA in healthy donors. The CDR3 length is 13 residues. Trimming stripped 3 bases from V and 7 bases from J, with 10 bases between. Germline-derived CDR1 and CDR2 are LNHDA and SQIVND (reference sequence). Notes on this clone: What it binds is unknown.

With 60 Vbeta and 13 Jbeta primers, the PCR was carried out. Repertoires were generated with immunoSEQ multiplex PCR, while TCRdb's copy carries only in-frame clones and drops some. The data contain around 130,000 clones, roughly 82% of them singletons. Findings and caveats of the study: There were some public TCRs occurring in many donors, but most TCR sequences were rare.

This receptor was taken from a man younger than 35 in good health and CMV-seropositive. The rearrangement uses TRBV19 and TRBJ2-1; D possibly corresponds to TRBD2 (5 bases). Sequencing used PBMCs. CDR3 region: CASSMRRVNEQFF. DNA of the CDR3: TGTGCCAGTAGTATGAGGCGGGTGAATGAGCAGTTCTTC.